These 24 T cell receptor beta chains were sequenced from one sample in a study of OX40 agonist ivuxolimab in advanced cancers. Libraries came from the immunoSEQ multiplex PCR assay. Sourced from immuneACCESS, this table was stored by TCRdb with only in-frame sequences that have V and J called. A share of the clones is absent; for the studies checked, an unresolved V gene accounts for under half, and the remainder has no known explanation. The sample table records under 70,000 clones; 80% to 90% of these occur just once. The ten most abundant clones make up approximately 1.1% of the sample. This specimen was CD4+ or CD8+ T cells sorted from blood, taken in a trial of the OX40 agonist ivuxolimab. The receptors originated from an adult with an advanced solid tumor such as melanoma, head and neck, liver or kidney cancer.

This sequence joins TRBV7-9 and TRBJ1-4, with D unresolved. The V and J ends lost 2 bases and 6 bases respectively, with 1 base between them. In germline, CDR1 is SEHNR, CDR2 FQNEAQ (reference sequence). This CDR3 contains 11 residues. The CDR3 is CASSLYEKLFF. The CDR3 region has the DNA TGTGCCAGCAGCTTATATGAAAAACTGTTTTTT.

This chain joins TRBV5-8 and TRBJ2-5; D possibly corresponds to TRBD2 (5 bases). The CDR3 has 16 residues. From germline, CDR1 is SGHTS and CDR2 YDEGEE. Trimming cost V 3 bases and J 1 base, with 16 bases left between them. The CDR3 reads CASSYGRGRGQETQYF. The CDR3 bases are TGTGCCAGCAGCTATGGGCGAGGGAGAGGCCAAGAGACCCAGTACTTC.

This chain uses TRBV6-1 with TRBJ1-1; a possible D gene is TRBD1 (5 bases). The CDR3 contains 15 residues. Per germline, CDR1 MNHNS and CDR2 SASEGT. V lost 0 bases to trimming and J lost 2 bases, with 10 bases between them. In nucleotides, the CDR3 is TGTGCCAGCAGTGAAGCGACACAGGTTAACACTGAAGCTTTCTTT. Protein product: CASSEATQVNTEAFF.

V usage is TRBV28 and J usage is TRBJ1-1; no reliable D call. The CDR3 has 12 amino acids. The germline CDR1 and CDR2 sequences are MDHEN and SYDVKM. The V and J ends lost 5 bases and 11 bases respectively, with 15 bases between them. CDR3 region: CASSNLLGSAFF. The CDR3 nucleotides are TGTGCCAGCAGTAATCTTCTTGGGTCGGCTTTCTTT.

The J gene is TRBJ2-1, the V gene TRBV5-1; D is perhaps TRBD2 (6 bases). CDR1 and CDR2 from the germline V gene are SGHRS and YFSETQ. The germline V and J ends were trimmed by 4 bases and 10 bases, with 18 bases remaining between them. The CDR3 spans 14 residues. CDR3 sequence: CASSRGFNAPEQFF. CDR3 bases: TGCGCCAGCAGCCGGGGGTTTAACGCGCCAGAGCAGTTCTTC. Based on the CDR3 plus reference TRBV5-1 and TRBJ2-1, the full variable domain is KAGVTQTPRYLIKTRGQQVTLSCSPISGHRSVSWYQQTPGQGLQFLFEYFSETQRNKGNFPGRFSGRQFSNSRSEMNVSTLELGDSALYLCASSRGFNAPEQFFGPGTRLTVL.

This chain uses TRBV10-3 with TRBJ1-3, with 7 positions matching TRBD1. The CDR3 contains 15 residues. Germline-derived CDR1 and CDR2 are ENHRY and SYGVKD. Germline trimming cut 6 bases from V and 0 bases from J; bases unmatched to any gene: 5. The CDR3: CAIRRDSYSGNTIYF. DNA for the CDR3: TGTGCCATCAGGAGGGACAGTTACTCTGGAAACACCATATATTTT.

The chain joins TRBV7-9 to TRBJ1-2; D ambiguous. This CDR3 region has 14 residues. CDR1 and CDR2 from the germline V gene are SEHNR and FQNEAQ (reference sequence). Trimming cost V 1 base and J 4 bases, with 10 bases left between them. CDR3 bases: TGTGCCAGCAGCTTAGAAGCTGCGAGCTATGGCTACACCTTC. Translation: CASSLEAASYGYTF.

This chain uses TRBV7-4 with TRBJ2-7; 9 nucleotides agree with TRBD2. The CDR3 is 16 amino acids. After removal of 5 bases from V and 1 base from J, the junction contained 9 bases not matched to a gene. The germline gives CDR1 SGHVT, CDR2 SQSDAQ. DNA of the CDR3: TGTGCCAGCAGCGGGAGACTAGCGGTTGCTTCCTACGAGCAGTACTTC. It codes for CASSGRLAVASYEQYF.

The chain links TRBV5-4 to TRBJ2-1; TRBD2 matches at 9 bases. The CDR3 sequence is 15 residues long. CDR1 is SGHNT and CDR2 is YYREEE in the germline V gene (reference sequence). V lost 9 bases and J lost 6; bases outside the gene matches: 13. For the CDR3, the DNA is TGTGCCATACAGGGCCTAGCGGGATTCGGCAATGAGCAGTTCTTC. Amino acids: CAIQGLAGFGNEQFF.

The gene calls are TRBV29-1 and TRBJ2-1; the D gene is possibly TRBD1 (6 bases). Trimming shortened V by 7 bases and J by 2 bases, and 12 bases separated the two germline ends. The CDR3 covers 13 residues. Germline values: CDR1 SQVTM, CDR2 ANQGSEA. The CDR3 bases are TGCAGCGGATCAGGGGACGCCTACAATGAGCAGTTCTTC. Amino acids: CSGSGDAYNEQFF.

This chain uses TRBV7-3 with TRBJ2-1, with 7 bases that match TRBD2. The V and J ends lost 5 bases and 4 bases, in that order; junction bases with no gene match: 14. This CDR3 is 17 amino acids long. The V gene's germline CDR1 is SGHTA and CDR2 FQGTGA. The CDR3 DNA reads TGTGCCAGCAGCCCCGGACTAGTTGAGTGGGGGTACAATGAGCAGTTCTTC. It specifies CASSPGLVEWGYNEQFF.

This chain connects TRBV5-1 to TRBJ2-7; D ambiguous. CDR3 length: 13 residues. V lost 5 bases to trimming and J lost 6 bases, with 15 bases between them. Germline-derived CDR1 and CDR2 are SGHRS and YFSETQ. Written as DNA, the CDR3 is TGCGCCAGCAGTCCCCAGGCTGGGCGCGAGCAGTACTTC. It translates to CASSPQAGREQYF.

The J gene is TRBJ1-2, the V gene TRBV6-1; D unclear. This CDR3 is built from 14 residues. Germline assignment: CDR1 MNHNS and CDR2 SASEGT. V gave up 5 bases and J gave up 13 bases, with 23 bases separating them. The CDR3 sequence: CASSRYTSYEVGTF. CDR3 DNA sequence: TGTGCCAGCAGTCGATACACCAGTTATGAGGTCGGCACCTTC.

On this clone: A read error may produce the germline difference seen at one junction end. V usage is TRBV30 and J usage is TRBJ2-5; 10 nucleotides align to TRBD1. Germline CDR1 is GTSNPN and CDR2 is SVGIG (reference sequence). The CDR3 extends over 11 amino acids. Here the CDR3 reads CAWSSPGQGNF. The CDR3 nucleotides read TGTGCCTGGAGTTCCCCGGGACAGGGGAACTTC. The complete variable domain, with remaining parts taken from reference TRBV30 and TRBJ2-5, reads SQTIHQWPATLVQPVGSPLSLECTVEGTSNPNLYWYRQAAGRGLQLLFYSVGIGQISSEVPQNLSASRPQDRQFILSSKKLLLSDSGFYLCAWSSPGQGNFGPGTRLLVL.

The V call is TRBV7-2, the J call TRBJ2-2; weak D call: TRBD1 (6 bases). V was trimmed by 5 bases and J by 6 bases, leaving 19 bases between them. The CDR3 is made up of 16 amino acids. The germline CDR1 and CDR2 sequences are SGHTA and FQGNSA. Here the CDR3 DNA reads TGTGCCAGCAGCCCCGTCTCGGGACACCCGGCCGGGGAGCTGTTTTTT. Residues: CASSPVSGHPAGELFF.

V is TRBV5-1 and J is TRBJ1-4; 8 nucleotides align to TRBD1. Trimming took 4 bases from V and 3 from J; bases not matched to a gene: 5. The CDR3 length is 15 residues. The germline V gene encodes CDR1 SGHRS and CDR2 YFSETQ. This chain's CDR3 is CASSGQGAANEKLFF. For the CDR3, the DNA is TGCGCCAGCAGCGGACAGGGAGCGGCTAATGAAAAACTGTTTTTT.

CDR3 coding DNA: TGTGCCAGCAGTGCCGGGACAGGGTTTCGCGAGCAGTACTTC. Its translation is CASSAGTGFREQYF. The chain employs TRBV6-1 and TRBJ2-7; 9 nucleotides align to TRBD1. V lost 4 bases and J lost 6; bases outside the gene matches: 7. The CDR3 consists of 14 residues. Germline V gene data show CDR1 as MNHNS and CDR2 as SASEGT.

This sequence joins TRBV5-1 and TRBJ1-4; D is ambiguous. Germline-derived CDR1 and CDR2 are SGHRS and YFSETQ. V dropped 4 bases and J dropped 0 bases, with 13 bases sitting between them. This CDR3 has 16 residues. The CDR3 loop is CASSPGSIATNEKLFF. The CDR3 DNA reads as TGCGCCAGCAGCCCAGGATCAATAGCAACTAATGAAAAACTGTTTTTT.

The V and J genes are TRBV28 and TRBJ1-2, with D perhaps TRBD1 (6 bases). The germline V and J ends were trimmed by 7 bases and 7 bases, with 13 bases remaining between them. Per the germline V gene, CDR1 is MDHEN and CDR2 is SYDVKM. The CDR3 consists of 12 residues. The CDR3 loop is CASKTGSIGYTF. The CDR3 DNA sequence: TGTGCCAGCAAAACAGGGAGTATTGGCTACACCTTC.

The chain links TRBV29-1 to TRBJ1-1; D is perhaps TRBD1 (6 bases). V was cut by 6 bases and J by 6 bases, with 23 bases left in between. Germline-derived CDR1 and CDR2 are SQVTM and ANQGSEA. This CDR3 region has 15 residues. CDR3 region: CSVMGPTGFSAEAFF. CDR3 bases: TGCAGCGTGATGGGACCGACAGGCTTTAGCGCTGAAGCTTTCTTT.

The genes are TRBV28 and TRBJ2-5, with D possibly being TRBD2 (6 bases). CDR3 size: 13 residues. Germline V CDR1 and CDR2: MDHEN, SYDVKM. Trimming removed 5 bases from V and 7 bases from J, with 14 bases in between. CDR3 protein: CASSLRGLATQYF. For the CDR3, the DNA is TGTGCCAGCAGTCTTCGGGGGTTGGCGACCCAGTACTTC.

The chain combines TRBV30 with TRBJ1-1; a weak D match, TRBD1 (6 bases). This CDR3 has 13 amino acids. Trimming took 0 bases from V and 3 from J, leaving 8 bases between them. Germline assignment: CDR1 GTSNPN and CDR2 SVGIG (reference sequence). The CDR3 coding sequence is TGTGCCTGGAGTGTAAACAGGGACACTGAAGCTTTCTTT. This translates into CAWSVNRDTEAFF.

The chain employs TRBV28 and TRBJ2-3; D may match TRBD1 or TRBD2 (5 bases each). Looked up from germline, CDR1 is MDHEN and CDR2 is SYDVKM. The CDR3 has 14 amino acids. Between the trimmed V and J ends, which lost 10 bases and 0 bases, there was a span of 14 bases. The DNA for the CDR3 is TGTGCCACTGGGCGGGCAGGGAGCACAGATACGCAGTATTTT. It specifies CATGRAGSTDTQYF.

The chain links TRBV20-1 to TRBJ2-1, with unresolved D. V was cut by 7 bases and J by 7 bases, with 8 bases left in between. Germline V gives CDR1 DFQATT, CDR2 SNEGSKA (reference sequence). The CDR3 has 10 amino acids. Here the CDR3 reads CSGLENEQFF. CDR3 bases: TGCAGTGGGTTGGAAAATGAGCAGTTCTTC.